This TCR beta chain was obtained from a study of blood T cell repertoires in COVID-19. Study in general: In each case, the material was cDNA or gDNA derived from T cells, B-cell-depleted T cells, or PBMCs.

Repertoires were generated with immunoSEQ multiplex PCR, while TCRdb's copy carries only in-frame clones and drops some. This table has approximately 220,000 clones, approximately 81% appearing once. This clone was seen a handful of times. This CDR3 is 14 amino acids long. The germline V gene encodes CDR1 ENHRY and CDR2 SYGVKD. Trimming cost V 2 bases and J 1 base, with 8 bases left between them. The rearrangement links TRBV10-3 to TRBJ1-1; D unresolved. Specimen: peripheral blood. The receptor's source is a woman of 80 years or more with acute or convalescent COVID-19. CDR3 DNA: TGTGCCATCAGTGAGATAGGAGAGAACACTGAAGCTTTCTTT. It specifies CAISEIGENTEAFF.